This T cell receptor beta chain was recorded in a study of T cell repertoires in cytomegalovirus infection. Study details: A matching HLA type, together with CMV infection, was signaled by public TCR beta signatures. Findings of the study overall: CMV-specific TCR beta clonotypes restricted by HLA-C dominated the ex vivo response. The cumulative frequency of public TCR beta families identified carriers of CMV plus the relevant HLA.

This clonotype was counted at least ten times. Its antigen is still unknown. Each CDR3 protein gets one entry after TCRdb re-called the reads with MiXCR. This table has 160,000 or so distinct CDR3 sequences, about 15% appearing once. Material for sequencing was CD8+ T cells from PBMCs. This TCR was recovered from a human donor in good health (CMV status not recorded). Some clones in this sample may be carry-over from other donors' samples.

The DNA for the CDR3 is TGTGCCAGCTCGATGGGAGGGGGCAGCAATCAGCCCCAGCATTTT. It yields the protein CASSMGGGSNQPQHF. V usage is TRBV7-2 and J usage is TRBJ1-5, with TRBD1 matching 7 bases. This CDR3 contains 15 residues. Germline V gene lookup returns CDR1 SGHTA and CDR2 FQGNSA. Trimming removed 8 bases from V and 1 base from J; junction bases left unmatched: 8.